A single sample is the source of the 32 T cell receptor beta chains below, sequenced in a study of ipilimumab plus nivolumab after autologous stem cell transplantation. TCRdb's copy holds only in-frame clones and misses some; the assay was immunoSEQ multiplex PCR. The repertoire has 84,000 or so clones, 65% to 85% of them found once; the top ten carry around 2%. The sequencing used PBMCs, collected in a trial of ipilimumab plus nivolumab as post-transplant consolidation. The source is a male donor with diffuse large B-cell lymphoma.

The rearrangement joins TRBV12-5 to TRBJ1-1; D gene ambiguous. Trimming pared 1 base from V and 4 bases from J, leaving 10 bases between. This CDR3 contains 14 residues. The V gene's germline CDR1 is LGHNT and CDR2 FRNRAP. CDR3 sequence reads: CASGLGGLRTEAFF. The CDR3 DNA reads TGTGCTAGTGGTTTGGGTGGTCTACGCACTGAAGCTTTCTTT.

The rearrangement joins TRBV4-3 to TRBJ1-6, with D uncertain. The germline V gene encodes CDR1 LGHNA and CDR2 YSLEER. V was shortened by 0 bases and J by 9 bases, with 6 bases between the two germline ends. CDR3 length equals 13 residues. In nucleotides, the CDR3 is TGCGCCAGCAGCCAAGATCGGGGTTCACCCCTCCACTTT. This encodes CASSQDRGSPLHF.

This CDR3 is CASSPLQGGEGYTF. As DNA, the CDR3 is TGTGCCAGCAGCCCGTTACAGGGAGGAGAGGGCTACACCTTC. This sequence joins TRBV7-8 and TRBJ1-2; TRBD1 is a possible D gene (6 bases). Trimming took off 5 bases at V and 8 bases at J, with 18 bases between the two ends. The CDR3 spans 14 residues. Germline lookup yields CDR1 SGHVS and CDR2 FQNEAQ. The full variable domain, rest sourced from reference TRBV7-8 and TRBJ1-2, is GAGVSQSPRYKVAKRGQDVALRCDPISGHVSLFWYQQALGQGPEFLTYFQNEAQLDKSGLPSDRFFAERPEGSVSTLKIQRTQQEDSAVYLCASSPLQGGEGYTFGSGTRLTVV.

The rearrangement uses TRBV25-1 and TRBJ1-4; TRBD1 is a possible D gene (6 bases). Between the trimmed V and J ends, which lost 5 bases and 3 bases, there was a span of 16 bases. The CDR3 has 16 residues. From germline, CDR1 is MGHDK and CDR2 SYGVNS. CDR3 loop: CASSTRGRGSNEKLFF. CDR3 nucleotide sequence: TGTGCCAGCAGTACGAGAGGCAGGGGATCTAATGAAAAACTGTTTTTT.

This clone was found a few times. The chain has TRBV4-1 and TRBJ2-7; a possible D gene is TRBD2 (5 bases). Germline lookup yields CDR1 MGHRA and CDR2 YSYEKL. V lost 1 base and J lost 2, with 12 bases in between. This CDR3 is 15 amino acids long. In DNA form, the CDR3 reads TGCGCCAGCAGCCAAGTCGCCGACGGGACCTACGAGCAGTACTTC. Residues: CASSQVADGTYEQYF.

The chain is built from TRBV23-1 and TRBJ2-1, with 8 bases that match TRBD1. TRBV23-1 counts as an open reading frame of uncertain function. CDR3 length: 18 amino acids. V lost 0 bases to trimming and J lost 10 bases; unmatched junction nucleotides: 17. CDR3 loop: CASSQSVRFGQGKCEQFF. DNA of the CDR3: TGCGCCAGCAGTCAATCGGTTCGATTTGGACAGGGTAAGTGCGAGCAGTTCTTC.

The DNA for the CDR3 is TGTGCCAGCAGTTTCGACGACTTCTATGGCTACACCTTC. Translated: CASSFDDFYGYTF. The chain has TRBV6-1 and TRBJ1-2; no clear D gene. The length of the CDR3 is 13 residues. From germline, CDR1 is MNHNS and CDR2 SASEGT. Trimming stripped 5 bases from V and 4 bases from J, with 11 bases between.

V and J are TRBV5-1 and TRBJ1-2, with 8 bases lining up with TRBD1. Germline V gene data show CDR1 as SGHRS and CDR2 as YFSETQ. The CDR3 runs 14 residues. The junction had 8 bases not matched to a gene; V was cut back by 4 bases and J by 6 bases. CDR3 DNA sequence: TGCGCCAGCAGCCTACGGACAGGGTCGGATGGCTACACCTTC. Encoded protein: CASSLRTGSDGYTF. Based on the CDR3 plus reference TRBV5-1 and TRBJ1-2, the full variable domain is KAGVTQTPRYLIKTRGQQVTLSCSPISGHRSVSWYQQTPGQGLQFLFEYFSETQRNKGNFPGRFSGRQFSNSRSEMNVSTLELGDSALYLCASSLRTGSDGYTFGSGTRLTVV.

The chain employs TRBV5-4 and TRBJ2-7; a weak D match, TRBD2 (6 bases). Germline-derived CDR1 and CDR2 are SGHNT and YYREEE (reference sequence). The CDR3 is 15 amino acids. Trimming shortened V by 1 base and J by 1 base, and 12 bases separated the two germline ends. In nucleotides, the CDR3 is TGTGCCAGCAGCTTGACCGGCGGGGCATCCTACGAGCAGTACTTC. It yields the protein CASSLTGGASYEQYF.

The V gene is TRBV6-6, the J gene TRBJ1-2; 9 bases agree with TRBD1. Trimming took 0 bases from V and 4 from J; bases not matched to a gene: 3. CDR1 and CDR2 (germline): MNHNY, SVGAGI (reference sequence). The CDR3 has 15 amino acids. CDR3 DNA: TGTGCCAGCAGTTACTCTCCGGGACAGGGCTATGGCTACACCTTC. Translating it yields CASSYSPGQGYGYTF.

This clone turned up a few times. The chain has TRBV7-2 and TRBJ2-7; 9 bases align to TRBD2. Germline CDR1 reads SGHTA; CDR2 reads FQGNSA. CDR3 length: 17 amino acids. J lost 7 bases, V lost 3 bases, and 16 bases had no gene match. The DNA for the CDR3 is TGTGCCAGCAGCTTCCATAGCGGGGGCCGGGAGTCCGGGGAGCAGTACTTC. Translated, it gives CASSFHSGGRESGEQYF.

About this clone: Other nucleotide sequences from this sample produce the same CDR3. The chain joins TRBV7-3 to TRBJ2-5; D unresolved. The V end was cut by 1 base, the J end by 2 bases, with 5 bases between. The CDR3 is made up of 13 amino acids. Germline CDR1 and CDR2: SGHTA and FQGTGA. In DNA form, the CDR3 reads TGTGCCAGCAGCTTAAGGCGGCAAGAGACCCAGTACTTC. Translated, it gives CASSLRRQETQYF.

This clone was detected once. This chain's CDR3 is CASSQADLYEQYF. The CDR3 bases are TGCGCCAGCAGCCAAGCAGACCTCTACGAGCAGTACTTC. V and J are TRBV4-1 and TRBJ2-7; no firm D call. The CDR3 loop spans 13 amino acids. V was shortened by 1 base and J by 3 bases, with 7 bases between the two germline ends. Germline CDR1 and CDR2: MGHRA and YSYEKL.

The chain recombines TRBV18 with TRBJ2-1; 14 nucleotides match TRBD2. In germline, CDR1 is KGHSH, CDR2 LQKENI. This CDR3 has 16 amino acids. With 3 bases clipped from V and 9 bases from J, the junction kept 7 bases outside the gene matches. The CDR3 DNA follows: TGTGCCAGCTCACCGGTGACTAGCGGGGGGGGCGGTGAGCAGTTCTTC. Its protein product is CASSPVTSGGGGEQFF.

This clone has only one observation. The chain is built from TRBV4-3 and TRBJ1-2; D not resolved. The CDR3 sequence is 14 residues long. Trimming removed 3 bases at V and 8 bases at J, with 16 bases between. Germline-derived CDR1 and CDR2 are LGHNA and YSLEER. This chain's CDR3 is CASSQRNHGRGYTF. CDR3 DNA sequence: TGCGCCAGCAGCCAGCGGAATCATGGTCGAGGCTACACCTTC.

Note on this clone: This same CDR3 is encoded by further DNA sequences in the sample. This chain joins TRBV11-2 and TRBJ2-5; D gene unclear. Germline CDR1 is SGHAT and CDR2 is FQNNGV. The CDR3 sequence is 13 residues long. Trimming took 3 bases from V and 2 from J, leaving 7 bases between them. This chain's CDR3 is CASSFGLQETQYF. CDR3 DNA: TGTGCCAGCAGCTTCGGGTTACAAGAGACCCAGTACTTC. The full variable domain, completed using reference TRBV11-2 and TRBJ2-5, is EAGVAQSPRYKIIEKRQSVAFWCNPISGHATLYWYQQILGQGPKLLIQFQNNGVVDDSQLPKDRFSAERLKGVDSTLKIQPAKLEDSAVYLCASSFGLQETQYFGPGTRLLVL.

The chain uses TRBV2 and TRBJ2-1; 8 bases are shared with TRBD1. The length of the CDR3 is 13 residues. J was trimmed by 1 base and V by 8 bases; bases with no gene match: 1. Germline V lookup: CDR1 SNHLY, CDR2 FYNNEI. Here the CDR3 DNA reads TGTGCCAGCCGGGACAGGTCCTACAATGAGCAGTTCTTC. This sequence encodes CASRDRSYNEQFF.

The J gene is TRBJ1-2, the V gene TRBV6-6; D is unresolved. CDR1 and CDR2 from the germline V gene are MNHNY and SVGAGI (reference sequence). The V and J ends lost 6 bases and 6 bases respectively, with 17 bases between them. The CDR3 contains 14 residues. The DNA of the CDR3 is TGTGCCAGCAGAAACCCGGGCTTAGAGAATGGCTACACCTTC. Amino acids: CASRNPGLENGYTF.

This chain links TRBV5-6 with TRBJ2-7; D not certain. Per the germline V gene, CDR1 is SGHDT and CDR2 is YYEEEE. There are 13 residues in the CDR3. The V end lost 0 bases, the J end lost 3 bases, and 7 bases lay between the germline ends. CDR3 DNA: TGTGCCAGCAGCTTGGGGCAGAACTACGAGCAGTACTTC. Translating gives CASSLGQNYEQYF. The whole variable domain, filled in from reference TRBV5-6 and TRBJ2-7, reads DAGVTQSPTHLIKTRGQQVTLRCSPKSGHDTVSWYQQALGQGPQFIFQYYEEEERQRGNFPDRFSGHQFPNYSSELNVNALLLGDSALYLCASSLGQNYEQYFGPGTRLTVT.

The J gene is TRBJ2-7, the V gene TRBV2, with 11 bases that match TRBD1. Germline CDR1 is SNHLY and CDR2 is FYNNEI. V was clipped by 6 bases and J by 7 bases; unmatched bases: 5. This CDR3 spans 13 amino acids. As DNA, the CDR3 is TGTGCCAGCAGCGGACAGGGGGCGGGGGAGCAGTACTTC. Translating it yields CASSGQGAGEQYF.

The rearrangement uses TRBV14 and TRBJ2-3; D may be TRBD2 (6 bases). Germline V gene sequence: CDR1 SGHDN, CDR2 FVKESK. This CDR3 is built from 17 residues. The V end lost 0 bases, the J end lost 0 bases, and 13 bases lay between the germline ends. This CDR3 reads CASSQELRETSTDTQYF. The DNA for the CDR3 is TGTGCCAGCAGCCAAGAATTGCGGGAAACTAGCACAGATACGCAGTATTTT.

V and J are TRBV9 and TRBJ1-3, with D maybe TRBD1 (6 bases). CDR1 and CDR2 (germline): SGDLS, YYNGEE. The germline V and J ends were trimmed by 1 base and 0 bases, with 11 bases remaining between them. This CDR3 contains 16 residues. CDR3 DNA sequence: TGTGCCAGCAGCGTAACAGGGACGGTCTCTGGAAACACCATATATTTT. Translation gives CASSVTGTVSGNTIYF.

V is TRBV6-1 and J is TRBJ1-1, with a weak D call TRBD1 (5 bases). The CDR3 length is 15 residues. V shed 3 bases and J shed 2 bases, with 13 bases lying between them. Germline V CDR1 and CDR2: MNHNS, SASEGT. In nucleotides, the CDR3 is TGTGCCAGCAGTGATGGCGGGGCTTTCAACACTGAAGCTTTCTTT. Translation gives CASSDGGAFNTEAFF.

The chain carries TRBV5-4 and TRBJ2-2; TRBD1 aligns across 8 bases. V shed 3 bases, J shed 7 bases, and the junction held 5 bases outside the gene matches. CDR1 is SGHNT, CDR2 YYREEE, per germline (reference sequence). The CDR3 totals 14 residues. CDR3 DNA: TGTGCCAGCAGCTCCCGGACAGGGAACGGGGAGCTGTTTTTT. Its protein is CASSSRTGNGELFF.

The V call is TRBV4-3, the J call TRBJ1-1; no firm D call. The CDR3 consists of 14 residues. Germline assignment: CDR1 LGHNA and CDR2 YSLEER. V dropped 0 bases and J dropped 0 bases, with 5 bases sitting between them. The DNA for the CDR3 is TGCGCCAGCAGCCAAGATCCGATGAACACTGAAGCTTTCTTT. This codes for CASSQDPMNTEAFF.

This clone has only a few counts. The chain links TRBV5-6 to TRBJ1-6; D is unresolved. CDR1 SGHDT and CDR2 YYEEEE come from the germline V gene. This CDR3 spans 17 amino acids. The V gene lost 6 bases and the J gene lost 1 base, with 17 bases spanning the gap. This CDR3 is CASNLGRAGSYNSPLHF. For the CDR3, the DNA is TGTGCCAGCAACCTTGGAAGGGCGGGATCCTATAATTCACCCCTCCACTTT.

Notes on this clone: Its ends do not fully match the called genes, so a read error is possible. The chain combines TRBV18 with TRBJ1-1; a possible D gene is TRBD1 (5 bases). This CDR3 contains 14 residues. CDR1 and CDR2 (germline): KGHSH, LQKENI. CDR3 nucleotides: TGTGCCAGCTCGCCACGCTTCAGGGTGACTGAAGCTTTCTTT. Protein product: CASSPRFRVTEAFF.

V usage is TRBV5-5 and J usage is TRBJ1-1; D uncertain. The length of the CDR3 is 14 residues. Germline lookup yields CDR1 SGHKS and CDR2 YYEKEE (reference sequence). V lost 4 bases to trimming and J lost 1 base, with 11 bases between them. This chain's CDR3 is CASSRQQRNTEAFF. In DNA, the CDR3 is TGTGCCAGCAGCCGTCAACAGAGGAACACTGAAGCTTTCTTT. Full variable domain (remainder filled in from reference TRBV5-5 and TRBJ1-1): DAGVTQSPTHLIKTRGQQVTLRCSPISGHKSVSWYQQVLGQGPQFIFQYYEKEERGRGNFPDRFSARQFPNYSSELNVNALLLGDSALYLCASSRQQRNTEAFFGQGTRLTVV.

V gene TRBV6-5 combines with J gene TRBJ2-5; tentative D call: TRBD2 (5 bases). The J call may be incorrect, as the DNA end agrees better with TRBJ2-7. The CDR3 is made up of 12 amino acids. The germline gives CDR1 MNHEY, CDR2 SVGAGI. CDR3 residues: CASTSGGYEQYF. CDR3 DNA: TGTGCCAGCACCAGCGGCGGCTACGAGCAGTACTTC.

The V and J genes are TRBV5-6 and TRBJ2-1; 9 bases line up with TRBD1. V trimming: 5 bases; J trimming: 3 bases; junction bases outside the gene matches: 6. The CDR3 has 15 amino acids. From germline, CDR1 is SGHDT and CDR2 YYEEEE. The CDR3 loop reads CASRDRGRRYNEQFF. CDR3 sequence (DNA): TGTGCCAGCAGGGACAGGGGAAGACGCTACAATGAGCAGTTCTTC.

This clone has just a few counts. The genes are TRBV11-2 and TRBJ1-2; no firm D call. The CDR3 contains 14 residues. Trimming left V 0 bases short and J 5 bases short, with 10 bases between. The germline V gene encodes CDR1 SGHAT and CDR2 FQNNGV. The CDR3 sequence is CASSLDTTAYGYTF. CDR3 nucleotides: TGTGCCAGCAGCTTAGATACCACAGCTTATGGCTACACCTTC.

This chain links TRBV5-1 with TRBJ1-2; weak D call: TRBD1 (5 bases). The CDR3 covers 15 residues. Germline CDR1 reads SGHRS; CDR2 reads YFSETQ. V lost 4 bases and J lost 7, with 20 bases in between. The CDR3 spells CASSRDGREEGGYTF. CDR3 nucleotides: TGCGCCAGCAGCCGGGACGGCCGTGAGGAGGGTGGCTACACCTTC.